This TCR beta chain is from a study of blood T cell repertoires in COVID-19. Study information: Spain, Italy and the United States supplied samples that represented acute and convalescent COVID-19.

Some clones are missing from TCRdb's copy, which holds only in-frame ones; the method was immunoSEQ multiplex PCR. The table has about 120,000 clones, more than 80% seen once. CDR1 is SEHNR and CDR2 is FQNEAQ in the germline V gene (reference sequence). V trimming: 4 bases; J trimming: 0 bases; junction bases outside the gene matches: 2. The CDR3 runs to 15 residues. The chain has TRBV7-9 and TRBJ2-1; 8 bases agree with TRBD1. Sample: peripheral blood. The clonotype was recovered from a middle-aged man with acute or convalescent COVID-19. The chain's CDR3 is CASSSGQGSYNEQFF. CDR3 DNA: TGTGCCAGCAGCTCTGGACAGGGCTCCTACAATGAGCAGTTCTTC.